Given below is one T cell receptor (beta chain) in context. Its antigen is as yet unknown. This specimen belongs to a study of STAT3 mutations in large granular lymphocyte leukemia. Study-wide background: Roughly half of the longitudinally sequenced T-LGLL patients carried detectable canonical activating STAT3 mutations. 40% of treated T-LGLL patients showed hematologic response to immunosuppression.

About 40,773 productive templates were obtained per sample on average. Assay: immunoSEQ multiplex PCR; the TCRdb copy retains only in-frame clones and omits some. The sample includes 25,000 to 30,000 clones, roughly 80% of them seen just once. Study findings and constraints: In about 30% of the 18 patients, new TCR clonotypes emerged after therapy. At least one immunodominant TCR beta clonotype appeared in every T-cell large granular lymphocyte leukemia patient.

The CDR3 spans 15 residues. V gave up 5 bases and J gave up 2 bases; unmatched junction bases: 5. Germline loops: CDR1 MNHEY, CDR2 SMNVEV (reference sequence). The source of this sequence is a woman aged 45-60 years with T-cell large granular lymphocyte leukemia. Some clones in this sample may be carry-over from other donors' samples. Sample: peripheral blood mononuclear cells. The gene calls are TRBV27 and TRBJ2-3, with TRBD2 matching 9 bases. The CDR3 reads CASSKGLAITDTQYF. The CDR3 bases are TGTGCCAGCAGTAAGGGACTAGCAATCACAGATACGCAGTATTTT.